The rows below give T cell receptor beta chains drawn from one sample of a study of cytomegalovirus exposure and HLA in healthy donors. Sequencing used immunoSEQ multiplex PCR; TCRdb keeps in-frame clones, though not all of them. The sample lists about 180,000 clones, 80% occurring once. The sample was PBMCs. These TCRs come from a man aged 40-55 years in good health and CMV-seronegative. The CDR3 runs from the conserved cysteine through the conserved F or W. A D gene is named only where the DNA matches it firmly. Size is stated for part of the rows, as once, few or many counts, or as a class when the clone is expanded.

clone size | D gene | J gene | V gene | CDR3 DNA | CDR3 protein
. | . | TRBJ2-1 | TRBV9 | TGTGCCAGCAGCGTAGATTTGAGCGGTGAGCAGTTCTTC | CASSVDLSGEQFF
. | TRBD1 | TRBJ1-2 | TRBV5-1 | TGCGCCAGCCGCCCGCCAGGGGGAAGAGAAGGCTACACCTTC | CASRPPGGREGYTF
. | TRBD1 | TRBJ1-1 | TRBV6-5 | TGTGCCAGCATCAAACCCGCAGGGGGAGAAGCTTTCTTT | CASIKPAGGEAFF
. | . | TRBJ1-4 | TRBV6-1 | TGTGCCAGCAATTACGGGATACTAAATGAAAAACTGTTTTTT | CASNYGILNEKLFF
. | . | TRBJ1-5 | TRBV7-2 | TGTGCCAGCAGCCCCCGGGGTCGGGATCAGCCCCAGCATTTT | CASSPRGRDQPQHF
. | TRBD1 | TRBJ1-2 | TRBV29-1 | TGCAGCGTTGGGTTACAGGGGTTAATTTCCTATGGCTACACCTTC | CSVGLQGLISYGYTF
. | TRBD1 | TRBJ2-7 | TRBV4-1 | TGCGCCAGCAGCCAGTACTCCGGACAGGTCGTATCCTACGAGCAGTACTTC | CASSQYSGQVVSYEQYF
few | . | TRBJ1-2 | TRBV14 | TGTGCCAGCAGCCCAGACAACGGGTGGCGCGGCTACACCTTC | CASSPDNGWRGYTF
. | . | TRBJ1-5 | TRBV5-1 | TGCGCCAGCAGCTTGGGGCACAGGAGCAATCAGCCCCAGCATTTT | CASSLGHRSNQPQHF
. | TRBD2 | TRBJ2-1 | TRBV5-4 | TGTGCCAGCAGCTTTTTAGCGGGCGGCGTAAATGAGCAGTTCTTC | CASSFLAGGVNEQFF
once | . | TRBJ2-1 | TRBV6-6 | TGTGCCAGCAGACTCCAGACTGATGAGCAGTTCTTC | CASRLQTDEQFF
few | TRBD1 | TRBJ1-2 | TRBV19 | TGTGCCAGTAGGGGGACAGGGGGACACTATGGCTACACCTTC | CASRGTGGHYGYTF
once | . | TRBJ2-3 | TRBV7-2 | TGTGCCAGCAGCTTAGTAAGCGGCACAGATACGCAGTATTTT | CASSLVSGTDTQYF
. | TRBD1 | TRBJ2-6 | TRBV5-8 | TGTGCCAGCAGCCGGGACAGGTCTGGGGCCAACGTCCTGACTTTC | CASSRDRSGANVLTF
. | TRBD1 | TRBJ2-7 | TRBV19 | TGTGCCAGTAGTAGCCGGGACAGAAGCACCTACGAGCAGTACTTC | CASSSRDRSTYEQYF
. | . | TRBJ2-3 | TRBV7-2 | TGTGCCAGCAGCTTCCTCAGGAAAACCTCTAGCACAGATACGCAGTATTTT | CASSFLRKTSSTDTQYF
. | . | TRBJ2-2 | TRBV5-1 | TGCGCCAGCAGCTTGGGTGGGCCCGGGGAGCTGTTTTTT | CASSLGGPGELFF
. | . | TRBJ2-7 | TRBV6-1 | TGTGCCAGCAGCGCGACTAGTGGGAGAGGCGAGCAGTACTTC | CASSATSGRGEQYF
. | . | TRBJ2-3 | TRBV19 | TGTGCCAGCCAGGGCGCCGGGGATACGCAGTATTTT | CASQGAGDTQYF
. | . | TRBJ1-3 | TRBV5-1 | TGCGCCAGCAGCTTGGCCGGGGTATCTGGAAACACCATATATTTT | CASSLAGVSGNTIYF
. | . | TRBJ2-7 | TRBV25-1 | TGTGCCAGCAGGAGCTCCTACGAGCAGTACTTC | CASRSSYEQYF
once | TRBD2 | TRBJ2-5 | TRBV5-1 | TGCGCCAGCAGCTTGAGCGGGAGGGAACAAGAGACCCAGTACTTC | CASSLSGREQETQYF
once | TRBD1 | TRBJ2-7 | TRBV7-2 | TGTGCCAGCAGCGTGTTAGCTAGGGGGCTCGAGCAGTACTTC | CASSVLARGLEQYF
once | TRBD1 | TRBJ1-1 | TRBV5-6 | TGTGCCAGCAGCTTCAGGACAGGGGGCACTGAAGCTTTCTTT | CASSFRTGGTEAFF
. | TRBD2 | TRBJ2-5 | TRBV7-2 | TGTGCCAGCAGCTTAGTGGTTAGCGGGGGGGCACGGGAGACCCAGTACTTC | CASSLVVSGGARETQYF
. | . | TRBJ1-1 | TRBV7-9 | TGTTCCAGCAGCCTCCGTACTGAAGCTTTCTTT | CSSSLRTEAFF
. | TRBD1 | TRBJ1-2 | TRBV19 | TGTGCCAGTAGTATGGGGACAGCTTATGGCTACACCTTC | CASSMGTAYGYTF
few | TRBD2 | TRBJ2-5 | TRBV6-6 | TGTGCCGTCGGGGCTAGCGGGGGTGGGGAGACCCAGTACTTC | CAVGASGGGETQYF
. | . | TRBJ1-2 | TRBV29-1 | TGCAGCGTAGCTGGCGGGGTCGACCATGGCTACACCTTC | CSVAGGVDHGYTF
. | TRBD1 | TRBJ2-3 | TRBV7-2 | TGTGCCAGCAGCCGGACAGGGGTTCGCACAGATACGCAGTATTTT | CASSRTGVRTDTQYF
. | . | TRBJ1-5 | TRBV7-8 | TGTGCCAGCAGCCTCAGCGGAGGGATGATAAATCAGCCCCAGCATTTT | CASSLSGGMINQPQHF
. | . | TRBJ1-1 | TRBV30 | TGTGCCTGGAGTCTCGACCGAGACTACATGAACACTGAAGCTTTCTTT | CAWSLDRDYMNTEAFF
. | TRBD2 | TRBJ2-3 | TRBV19 | TGTGCCAGTAGTGGAGGGACTAGCGGGGACCTTGGCACAGATACGCAGTATTTT | CASSGGTSGDLGTDTQYF
. | . | TRBJ1-2 | TRBV11-3 | TGTGCCAGCAGCCCCCCCGGGCAGGGAAGTGGCTACACCTTC | CASSPPGQGSGYTF
few | . | TRBJ2-5 | TRBV7-2 | TGTGCCAGCAGCCCACAAACAGGCGGGAAAGAGACCCAGTACTTC | CASSPQTGGKETQYF
. | . | TRBJ2-3 | TRBV5-1 | TGCGCCAGCAGCTTGGCGGGAAACGCAGATACGCAGTATTTT | CASSLAGNADTQYF
few | . | TRBJ1-2 | TRBV5-6 | TGTGCCAGCAGCTTACTTAACAGGGAAGGGTATGGCTACACCTTC | CASSLLNREGYGYTF
. | . | TRBJ2-2 | TRBV25-1 | TGTGCCAGCAGTGCTGGACAGTCCCCCACCGGGGAGCTGTTTTTT | CASSAGQSPTGELFF
. | . | TRBJ2-7 | TRBV11-2 | TGTGCCAGCAGCTTAGCTGCTAGCGAGGGGAACGAGCAGTACTTC | CASSLAASEGNEQYF
. | . | TRBJ2-7 | TRBV5-4 | TGTGCCAGCAGCGAGGGCCGGAGCGAGCAGTACTTC | CASSEGRSEQYF
. | . | TRBJ1-5 | TRBV2 | TGTGCCAGCAGGACCTGGGGGCGCGTGCGCAATCAGCCCCAGCATTTT | CASRTWGRVRNQPQHF
. | TRBD1 | TRBJ1-5 | TRBV2 | TGTGCCAGCAGTGGGGGACAGGGGACAAATCAGCCCCAGCATTTT | CASSGGQGTNQPQHF
. | TRBD1 | TRBJ2-4 | TRBV6-5 | TGTGCCAGCAGCCCCGGGACAGGGCACATTCAGTACTTC | CASSPGTGHIQYF
. | TRBD1 | TRBJ2-7 | TRBV30 | TGTGCCTGGAGGGGACAGACTTACGAGCAGTACTTC | CAWRGQTYEQYF
. | TRBD2 | TRBJ2-7 | TRBV9 | TGTGCCAGCAGCGTTAGCGGGGCCACCTACGAGCAGTACTTC | CASSVSGATYEQYF